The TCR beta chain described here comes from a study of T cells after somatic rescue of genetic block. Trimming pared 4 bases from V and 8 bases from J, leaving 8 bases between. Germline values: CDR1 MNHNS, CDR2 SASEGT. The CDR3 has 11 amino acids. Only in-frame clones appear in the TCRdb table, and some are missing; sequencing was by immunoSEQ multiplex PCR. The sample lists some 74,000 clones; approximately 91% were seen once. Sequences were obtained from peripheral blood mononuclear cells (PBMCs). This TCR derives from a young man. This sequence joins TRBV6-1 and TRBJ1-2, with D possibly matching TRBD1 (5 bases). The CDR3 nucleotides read TGTGCCAGCAGTGTAAGGACAGGCTACACCTTC. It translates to CASSVRTGYTF.